This T cell receptor (beta chain) came from a study of blood T cell repertoires in COVID-19. Study-wide background: PBMCs, B-cell-depleted T cells, or T cells were the source of the cDNA or gDNA that made up the material.

Libraries were prepared by immunoSEQ multiplex PCR; TCRdb keeps only in-frame clonotypes and omits some of them. The table records fewer than 150,000 clones, about 78% of them present only once. V was clipped by 3 bases and J by 4 bases, with 15 bases between them. Germline V CDR1 and CDR2: LNHDA, SQIVND (reference sequence). This CDR3 is built from 16 residues. The clonotype comes from a man between 60 and 70 years old who had recovered from COVID-19. The specimen was peripheral blood. The chain links TRBV19 to TRBJ2-2, with D maybe TRBD2 (5 bases). The chain's CDR3 is CASSITSGGGTGELFF. The CDR3 region has the DNA TGTGCCAGTAGTATTACCAGCGGAGGCGGCACCGGGGAGCTGTTTTTT.